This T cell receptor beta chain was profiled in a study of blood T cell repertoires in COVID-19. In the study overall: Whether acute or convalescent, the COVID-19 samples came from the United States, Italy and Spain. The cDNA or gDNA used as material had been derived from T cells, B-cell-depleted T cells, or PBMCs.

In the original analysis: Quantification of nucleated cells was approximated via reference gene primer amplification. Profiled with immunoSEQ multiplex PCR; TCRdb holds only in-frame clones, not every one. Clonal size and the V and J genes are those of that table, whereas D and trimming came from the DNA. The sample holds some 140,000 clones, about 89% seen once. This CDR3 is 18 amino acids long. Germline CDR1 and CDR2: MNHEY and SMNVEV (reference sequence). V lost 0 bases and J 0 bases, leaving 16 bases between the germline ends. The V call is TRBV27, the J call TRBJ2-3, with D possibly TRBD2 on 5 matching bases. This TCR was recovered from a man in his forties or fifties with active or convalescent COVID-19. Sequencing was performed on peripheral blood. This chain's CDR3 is CASSLSIKEVTSTDTQYF. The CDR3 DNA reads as TGTGCCAGCAGTTTATCGATAAAGGAGGTGACTAGCACAGATACGCAGTATTTT.